Given below is one T cell receptor (beta chain) in context. The data originate from a study of blood T cell repertoires in COVID-19. Methods used by the authors: Nucleated cell number was recorded as an estimate derived from reference gene primer amplification. Profiled with immunoSEQ multiplex PCR; TCRdb holds only in-frame clones, not every one. V and J calls and clone size are as listed in that table; D and trimming were resolved from the DNA. The table records about 140,000 clones, about 90% of them present only once. Germline-derived CDR1 and CDR2 are SGHNT and YENEEA. The V gene lost 6 bases and the J gene lost 3 bases, with 17 bases spanning the gap. CDR3 length equals 15 residues.

This receptor was identified in a man in his sixties with active or convalescent COVID-19. The sequenced sample was peripheral blood. The chain uses TRBV11-3 and TRBJ2-5; D is possibly TRBD1 (6 bases). The CDR3 nucleotides are TGTGCCAGCAGTAAATACGGGAACAGGGAAGAGACCCAGTACTTC. Translation: CASSKYGNREETQYF.